One and the same sample provided the 5 T cell receptor beta chains below, sequenced in a study of CD8 T cells in ankylosing spondylitis. TCRdb itself ran the 5' RACE reads through MiXCR, one entry per CDR3 protein. The sample has about 130,000 distinct CDR3 sequences, roughly 8.8% seen once. Sequences were obtained from blood, either unsorted or a sorted T cell fraction (not recorded which). The receptor set was obtained from a male donor with ankylosing spondylitis or in good health (not recorded which).

Turning to this clonotype: One base away lies a much larger clone, so this may be a sequencing read error. The chain recombines TRBV13 with TRBJ2-2; 12 bases align to TRBD2. V dropped 0 bases and J dropped 6; count of bases not matched to a gene: 2. CDR3 length equals 16 residues. Germline assignment: CDR1 PRHDT and CDR2 FYEKMQ (reference sequence). The CDR3 DNA is TGTGCCAGCAGCTTAGGGACTAGCGGGAGTTCCGGGGAGCTGTTTTTT. This encodes CASSLGTSGSSGELFF.

This clonotype appeared many times. The chain carries TRBV27 and TRBJ2-1; tentative D call: TRBD1 (5 bases). Germline lookup yields CDR1 MNHEY and CDR2 SMNVEV (reference sequence). The CDR3 contains 14 residues. Trimming removed 3 bases from V and 6 bases from J, with 12 bases in between. CDR3 DNA: TGTGCCAGCAGTTTCCAGGGTGAAGGCAATGAGCAGTTCTTC. Translating gives CASSFQGEGNEQFF.

This clonotype was detected many times. The V call is TRBV29-1, the J call TRBJ2-3, with a possible D match to TRBD2 (6 bases). This CDR3 spans 14 amino acids. With 4 bases removed from V and 1 base from J, the gap between germline ends came to 12 bases. Per germline, CDR1 SQVTM and CDR2 ANQGSEA. CDR3 region: CSVVPGDGTDTQYF. The CDR3 bases are TGCAGCGTTGTTCCGGGAGACGGCACAGATACGCAGTATTTT.

The chain couples TRBV20-1 to TRBJ1-4; D remains unclear. Germline assignment: CDR1 DFQATT and CDR2 SNEGSKA (reference sequence). V dropped 5 bases and J dropped 6 bases, with 7 bases sitting between them. The CDR3 consists of 11 residues. In nucleotides, the CDR3 is TGCAGTGCTCGGCGTGATGAAAAACTGTTTTTT. Its protein product is CSARRDEKLFF.

There are a few counts of this clonotype. The V call is TRBV20-1, the J call TRBJ2-3; possible D gene TRBD2, 5 bases. Trimming took 6 bases from V and 4 from J, leaving 14 bases between them. This CDR3 is 13 amino acids long. Germline CDR1 and CDR2: DFQATT and SNEGSKA (reference sequence). CDR3 coding DNA: TGCAGTGCCACCCCGGGGAGCGCAGATACGCAGTATTTT. This sequence encodes CSATPGSADTQYF.